Listed below are T cell receptor beta chains from one sample, sequenced in a study of blood T cell repertoires in COVID-19. The protocol was immunoSEQ multiplex PCR, while the TCRdb copy is restricted to in-frame clones and leaves out a portion. This table has about 180,000 clones, 80% to 90% appearing once. Source material: peripheral blood. Receptors were obtained from a human donor with active or convalescent COVID-19. The donor label of this sample is uncertain. The CDR3 runs from the conserved cysteine through the conserved F or W. Fields, in order: J gene, D gene, V gene, CDR3 protein, CDR3 DNA. The D gene is left open where the match is weak.

j_gene: TRBJ2-3; d_gene: -; v_gene: TRBV5-4; CDR3aa: CASSLVAADTQYF; CDR3nt: TGTGCCAGCAGCCTCGTGGCGGCAGATACGCAGTATTTT
j_gene: TRBJ2-5; d_gene: TRBD2; v_gene: TRBV27; CDR3aa: CASSFGLAGGETQYF; CDR3nt: TGTGCCAGCAGTTTCGGGCTAGCGGGGGGGGAGACCCAGTACTTC
j_gene: TRBJ2-3; d_gene: -; v_gene: TRBV3-1/TRBV3-2; CDR3aa: CASSPGRVTDTQYF; CDR3nt: TGTGCCAGCAGCCCCGGGCGGGTCACAGATACGCAGTATTTT
j_gene: TRBJ2-5; d_gene: TRBD2; v_gene: TRBV12-5; CDR3aa: CASGGAYSGVQETQYF; CDR3nt: TGTGCTAGTGGTGGGGCTTATAGCGGGGTGCAAGAGACCCAGTACTTC
j_gene: TRBJ1-4; d_gene: -; v_gene: TRBV5-5; CDR3aa: CASSLKGPNEKLFF; CDR3nt: TGTGCCAGCAGCTTAAAGGGGCCAAATGAAAAACTGTTTTTT
j_gene: TRBJ2-1; d_gene: TRBD2; v_gene: TRBV2; CDR3aa: CASRSGLAGFYNEQFF; CDR3nt: TGTGCCAGCAGATCGGGACTAGCGGGGTTTTACAATGAGCAGTTCTTC
j_gene: TRBJ2-7; d_gene: TRBD1; v_gene: TRBV7-9; CDR3aa: CASSQPGQGSYEQYF; CDR3nt: TGTGCCAGCAGCCAACCGGGACAGGGATCCTACGAGCAGTACTTC
j_gene: TRBJ1-5; d_gene: -; v_gene: TRBV18; CDR3aa: CASSPSDITNQPQHF; CDR3nt: TGTGCCAGCTCACCAAGTGACATCACCAATCAGCCCCAGCATTTT
j_gene: TRBJ2-3; d_gene: TRBD2; v_gene: TRBV11-3; CDR3aa: CAEGPGLACTDTQYF; CDR3nt: TGTGCCGAAGGACCGGGACTAGCGTGTACAGATACGCAGTATTTT
j_gene: TRBJ1-1; d_gene: TRBD1; v_gene: TRBV18; CDR3aa: CASSPLTGFGPEAFF; CDR3nt: TGTGCCAGCTCACCTCTGACAGGGTTCGGGCCTGAAGCTTTCTTT